This section outlines one T cell receptor (beta chain) sequence together with its context. This sample is part of a study of blood T cell repertoires in COVID-19. Study in general: PBMCs, B-cell-depleted T cells, or T cells were the source of the cDNA or gDNA that made up the material.

Per the original methods: For nucleated cells, counts were estimated from reference gene primer amplification. The method was immunoSEQ multiplex PCR; TCRdb's version includes in-frame clones alone and lacks a portion of them. The V and J calls and clone size are taken from that table; D and trimming were inferred from the DNA. Among approximately 240,000 clones listed, about 85% were seen once. Germline loops: CDR1 SNHLY, CDR2 FYNNEI. V was shortened by 1 base and J by 5 bases, with 11 bases between the two germline ends. The CDR3 is 15 amino acids. The receptor's source is a woman aged 60 to 75 who had recovered from COVID-19. Sequenced sample: peripheral blood. This rearrangement joins TRBV2 to TRBJ2-2; maybe TRBD2 (6 bases). CDR3 DNA: TGTGCCAGCAGTGAAGGGAGGGACTTAACCGGGGAGCTGTTTTTT. Its translation: CASSEGRDLTGELFF. Complete variable domain (other parts from reference TRBV2 and TRBJ2-2): EPEVTQTPSHQVTQMGQEVILRCVPISNHLYFYWYRQILGQKVEFLVSFYNNEISEKSEIFDDQFSVERPDGSNFTLKIRSTKLEDSAMYFCASSEGRDLTGELFFGEGSRLTVL.